These T cell receptor beta chains were read from a single sample in a study of cytomegalovirus exposure and HLA in healthy donors. Sequenced by immunoSEQ multiplex PCR; TCRdb stores in-frame clones only, minus some. Seen in this sample are some 110,000 clones; the ten most common clones hold 1%. What was sequenced was PBMCs. Every receptor here comes from a man in his late teens or twenties in good health and CMV-seronegative. The CDR3 runs from the conserved cysteine through the conserved F or W. The D gene is left open where the match is weak.

16	TRBV6-5	TRBJ2-7	.	TGTGCCAGCAGTTTCAACCAGGTGGGCAGATCCTACGAGCAGTACTTC	CASSFNQVGRSYEQYF
16	TRBV7-8	TRBJ2-7	.	TGTGCCAGCAGCTTAGGGGGCCATGACCTATCCTACGAGCAGTACTTC	CASSLGGHDLSYEQYF
15	TRBV5-1	TRBJ2-1	TRBD2	TGCGCCAGCAGCCGTAGCGGGAGGGTTAGGAATGAGCAGTTCTTC	CASSRSGRVRNEQFF
14	TRBV29-1	TRBJ2-2	.	TGCAGCGTCAGCCTCGAGGTTAACACCGGGGAGCTGTTTTTT	CSVSLEVNTGELFF
17	TRBV10-2	TRBJ2-2	.	TGCGCCAGCAGTTCTACAGCTACCCCTGAGTATACCGGGGAGCTGTTTTTT	CASSSTATPEYTGELFF
15	TRBV27	TRBJ2-7	TRBD1	TGTGCCAGCAGTTTTGTTGGACAGGGACTCTACGAGCAGTACTTC	CASSFVGQGLYEQYF
17	TRBV30	TRBJ2-1	TRBD2	TGTGCCTGGAGTGTATCCGGGGGACTAGCGGGAATAAGTCGGCAGTTCTTC	CAWSVSGGLAGISRQFF
18	TRBV18	TRBJ2-1	.	TGTGCCAGCTCACCACCGCCCGGTGAGGGAAGCTCCTACAATGAGCAGTTCTTC	CASSPPPGEGSSYNEQFF
14	TRBV18	TRBJ2-4	.	TGTGCCAGCTCACCATCGGGTATCACGGACATTCAGTACTTC	CASSPSGITDIQYF
14	TRBV18	TRBJ2-7	.	TGTGCCAGCTCACCAACCCAGTTCACCTACGAGCAGTACTTC	CASSPTQFTYEQYF
16	TRBV18	TRBJ2-7	TRBD2	TGTGCCAGCTCACCACCGAACGGGGGGATCGCCTACGAGCAGTACTTC	CASSPPNGGIAYEQYF
13	TRBV7-9	TRBJ2-1	.	TGTGCCAGCAGCCAAGCTAGTAGGAATGAGCAGTTCTTC	CASSQASRNEQFF
13	TRBV10-3	TRBJ1-1	TRBD1	TGTGCCATCAGCAGAACAGGGGGCACTGAAGCTTTCTTT	CAISRTGGTEAFF
16	TRBV7-2	TRBJ2-1	.	TGTGCCAGCAGCTTAGGCGGGTGGGGGCGGTACAATGAGCAGTTCTTC	CASSLGGWGRYNEQFF
16	TRBV19	TRBJ2-3	.	TGTGCCAGTAGTATAGGGTTTCTCGGGAATACAGATACGCAGTATTTT	CASSIGFLGNTDTQYF
13	TRBV7-2	TRBJ1-1	.	TGTGCCAGCAGCTTAGCCAGGCACACTGAAGCTTTCTTT	CASSLARHTEAFF
17	TRBV4-1	TRBJ1-2	.	TGCGCCAGCAGCCAAGACGCAGGACAGCCCATAATCTATGGCTACACCTTC	CASSQDAGQPIIYGYTF
13	TRBV10-3	TRBJ1-5	.	TGTGCCATCAGTGAAAGTCCAGATCAGCCCCAGCATTTT	CAISESPDQPQHF
14	TRBV10-3	TRBJ1-2	.	TGTGCCATCAGTGAGTCCTCAGGGCAGCCCCGCTACACCTTC	CAISESSGQPRYTF
14	TRBV5-1	TRBJ1-2	.	TGCGCCAGCAGCTTTACAGAAACAAACTATGGCTACACCTTC	CASSFTETNYGYTF
17	TRBV4-1	TRBJ1-5	.	TGCGCCAGCAGCCACGTAGGAGGGTCCACTCGCAATCAGCCCCAGCATTTT	CASSHVGGSTRNQPQHF
17	TRBV7-2	TRBJ2-5	TRBD2	TGTGCCAGCAGCTTAGAGGGGCAGGGACTAGCTAAGGAGACCCAGTACTTC	CASSLEGQGLAKETQYF
17	TRBV29-1	TRBJ1-2	TRBD1	TGCAGCGTTGAAGATACGAGGACAGGGGGCCTGAGGAGGCCTGACACCTTC	CSVEDTRTGGLRRPDTF
12	TRBV29-1	TRBJ2-3	TRBD2	TGCAGCGGGGGACTAGCCTCTCCTACGCAGTATTTT	CSGGLASPTQYF
15	TRBV6-5	TRBJ2-3	TRBD1	TGTGCCAGCAGTTATACAGGGGCTTTCACAGATACGCAGTATTTT	CASSYTGAFTDTQYF
13	TRBV4-2	TRBJ2-7	TRBD1	TGTGCCAGCAGCCGGGACAGCGTAGACGAGCAGTACTTC	CASSRDSVDEQYF
15	TRBV18	TRBJ1-5	TRBD1	TGTGCCAGCTCGTTGGACAGGGGGCTTTTTCAGCCCCAGCATTTT	CASSLDRGLFQPQHF
12	TRBV7-3	TRBJ1-6	.	TGTGCCAGCAGCTTCCGGTCTGGGAGCATCCACTTT	CASSFRSGSIHF
16	TRBV11-2	TRBJ1-5	TRBD1	TGTGCCAGCAGCTTGTGGGGACAGGGGTACCCCGGGCCCCAGCATTTT	CASSLWGQGYPGPQHF
16	TRBV5-4	TRBJ2-7	TRBD2	TGTGCCAGCAGCTCCGTGCCGGGACTAGCCTACAACGAGCAGTACTTC	CASSSVPGLAYNEQYF
14	TRBV5-1	TRBJ2-1	TRBD1	TGCGCCAGCAGCCGGACAGGGGGCTACAATGAGCAGTTCTTC	CASSRTGGYNEQFF
14	TRBV5-1	TRBJ1-4	.	TGCGCCAGCAGCTGGAAGGGGCCCGCTGACGAACTGTTTTTT	CASSWKGPADELFF
14	TRBV5-1	TRBJ2-7	.	TGCGCCAGCAGCTTGGCAGGGGTGTCCTACGAGCAGTACTTC	CASSLAGVSYEQYF
15	TRBV7-2	TRBJ1-6	TRBD1	TGTGCCAGCAGCTTACAGGGGGCGGATAATTCACCCCTCCACTTT	CASSLQGADNSPLHF
13	TRBV5-6	TRBJ1-2	TRBD1	TGTGCCAGCAGCATGACAGGGGCCCATGGCTACACCTTC	CASSMTGAHGYTF
16	TRBV5-1	TRBJ2-2	.	TGCGCCAGCAGCCCCCGAGGACAGACGAACACCGGGGAGCTGTTTTTT	CASSPRGQTNTGELFF
15	TRBV10-3	TRBJ2-7	TRBD1	TGTGCCATCAGTGGGGAGACAGGGGATTTCTCCGAGCAGTACTTC	CAISGETGDFSEQYF
13	TRBV5-4	TRBJ2-7	.	TGTGCCAGCAGCTTCGGGGGAGAGTCCGAGCAGTACTTC	CASSFGGESEQYF
14	TRBV29-1	TRBJ2-1	.	TGCAGCGTTAGTGGCTCAGACTCCTACAATGAGCAGTTCTTC	CSVSGSDSYNEQFF
13	TRBV12-5	TRBJ1-1	.	TGTGCTAGTGGTTTGGGACAAGCCACTGAAGCTTTCTTT	CASGLGQATEAFF
16	TRBV7-9	TRBJ2-5	TRBD1	TGTGCCAGCAACCTCAAAGGTGGCAGGGGGCGAGAGACCCAGTACTTC	CASNLKGGRGRETQYF
15	TRBV5-1	TRBJ2-1	.	TGCGCCAGCAGCTTGGCCCCAGGGCCGGGCAATGAGCAGTTCTTC	CASSLAPGPGNEQFF
14	TRBV11-2	TRBJ1-2	.	TGTGCCAGCAGCTTAGATCTGGGGCGGGGTGGCTACACCTTC	CASSLDLGRGGYTF
15	TRBV6-1	TRBJ1-5	TRBD1	TGTGCCGCCGGCCGAGGGACAGGGGAATATCAGCCCCAGCATTTT	CAAGRGTGEYQPQHF
16	TRBV5-1	TRBJ1-6	.	TGCGCCAGCAGCTTGGTCCTGACGGAGTATAATTCACCCCTCCACTTT	CASSLVLTEYNSPLHF
13	TRBV5-6	TRBJ2-7	.	TGTGCCAGCAGCGGCGGGGTTAGGGACGAGCAGTACTTC	CASSGGVRDEQYF
14	TRBV5-1	TRBJ2-7	TRBD1	TGCGCCAGCAGCTACTGGACAGGGGGGGACGAGCAGTACTTC	CASSYWTGGDEQYF
13	TRBV4-2	TRBJ1-1	.	TGTGCCAGCAGCCAGAGGAGTGGCCCTGAAGCTTTCTTT	CASSQRSGPEAFF
16	TRBV5-4	TRBJ2-7	TRBD1	TGTGCCAGCAGCGGGCGGCGACAGGGGAAACCCTACGAGCAGTACTTC	CASSGRRQGKPYEQYF
16	TRBV5-6	TRBJ2-5	TRBD2	TGTGCCAGCAGCTCACCGACTAGCGGGGTTGCGGAGACCCAGTACTTC	CASSSPTSGVAETQYF
15	TRBV5-1	TRBJ2-5	.	TGCGCCAGCAGCTCCCGGCTAGCAGTCAAAGAGACCCAGTACTTC	CASSSRLAVKETQYF
12	TRBV7-8	TRBJ1-1	.	TGTGCCAGCAGCTGGGCCGGATCCGCAGCTTTCTTT	CASSWAGSAAFF
14	TRBV5-4	TRBJ2-7	TRBD1	TGTGCCAGCAGCAGTGGACAGGGTCGGGGAGAGCAGTACTTC	CASSSGQGRGEQYF
14	TRBV4-1	TRBJ1-4	TRBD1	TGCGCCAGCAGCCAGGAGACAGGGTCTAAAAAACTGTTTTTT	CASSQETGSKKLFF
15	TRBV19	TRBJ1-1	.	TGTGCCAGTAGTATAGGAGGAACAGGGAACACTGAAGCTTTCTTT	CASSIGGTGNTEAFF
14	TRBV6-5	TRBJ2-7	TRBD2	TGTGCCAGCAGTCGGACTAGCGGGACGTACGAGCAGTACTTC	CASSRTSGTYEQYF
14	TRBV25-1	TRBJ1-2	TRBD1	TGTGCCAGCAGTGGACAGGGGGCTGACTATGGCTACACCTTC	CASSGQGADYGYTF
15	TRBV7-4	TRBJ2-7	TRBD2	TGTGCCAGCAGCTCGGGACTACCACATCCCTACGAGCAGTACTTC	CASSSGLPHPYEQYF
16	TRBV7-9	TRBJ2-2	.	TGTGCCAGCAACCGCCCCGGGGGTCGCGACACCGGGGAGCTGTTTTTT	CASNRPGGRDTGELFF
13	TRBV28	TRBJ2-5	.	TGTGCCAGCAGTTTGCTAGGGGAAGAGACCCAGTACTTC	CASSLLGEETQYF